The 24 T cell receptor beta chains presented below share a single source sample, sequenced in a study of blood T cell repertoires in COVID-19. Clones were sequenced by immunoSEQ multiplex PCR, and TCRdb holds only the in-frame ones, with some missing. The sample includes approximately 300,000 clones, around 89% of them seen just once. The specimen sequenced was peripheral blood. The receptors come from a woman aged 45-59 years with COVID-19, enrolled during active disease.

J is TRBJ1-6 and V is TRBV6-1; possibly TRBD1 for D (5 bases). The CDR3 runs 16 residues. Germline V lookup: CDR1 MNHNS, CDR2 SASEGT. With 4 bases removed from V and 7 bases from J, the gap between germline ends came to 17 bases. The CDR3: CASSAPPLGGNSPLHF. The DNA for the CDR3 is TGTGCCAGCAGTGCACCCCCCCTGGGGGGGAATTCACCCCTCCACTTT.

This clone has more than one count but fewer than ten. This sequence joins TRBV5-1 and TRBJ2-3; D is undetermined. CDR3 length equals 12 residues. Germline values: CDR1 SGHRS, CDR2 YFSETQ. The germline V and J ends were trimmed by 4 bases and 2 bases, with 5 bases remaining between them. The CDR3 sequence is CASSLTTDTQYF. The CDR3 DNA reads TGCGCCAGCAGCCTAACCACAGATACGCAGTATTTT.

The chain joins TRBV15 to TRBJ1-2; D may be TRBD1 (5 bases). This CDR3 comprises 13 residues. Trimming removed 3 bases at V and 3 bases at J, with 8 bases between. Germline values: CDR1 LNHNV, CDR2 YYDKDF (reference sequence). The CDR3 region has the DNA TGTGCCACCAGCAGGTGGGGCGACTATGGCTACACCTTC. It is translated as CATSRWGDYGYTF.

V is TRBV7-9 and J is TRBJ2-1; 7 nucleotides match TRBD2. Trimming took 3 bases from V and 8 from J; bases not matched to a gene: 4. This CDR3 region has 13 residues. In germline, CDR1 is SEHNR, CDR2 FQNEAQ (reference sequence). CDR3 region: CASSFARGDEQFF. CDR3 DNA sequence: TGTGCCAGCAGCTTTGCACGGGGGGATGAGCAGTTCTTC.

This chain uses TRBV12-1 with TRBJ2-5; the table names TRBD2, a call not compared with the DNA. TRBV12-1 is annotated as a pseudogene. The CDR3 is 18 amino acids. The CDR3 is CASSFPPSGTSGGETQYF. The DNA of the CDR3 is TGTGCCAGCAGCTTTCCCCCTTCTGGGACTAGCGGGGGAGAGACCCAGTACTTC.

The CDR3 loop reads CASSLALVEQYF. The CDR3 DNA reads TGTGCCAGCAGCTTAGCCCTCGTAGAGCAGTACTTC. V and J are TRBV7-2 and TRBJ2-7; D is ambiguous. Per the germline V gene, CDR1 is SGHTA and CDR2 is FQGNSA. The CDR3 spans 12 residues. Trimming left V 0 bases short and J 7 bases short, with 7 bases between. Full variable domain (rest looked up from reference TRBV7-2 and TRBJ2-7): GAGVSQSPSNKVTEKGKDVELRCDPISGHTALYWYRQSLGQGLEFLIYFQGNSAPDKSGLPSDRFSAERTGGSVSTLTIQRTQQEDSAVYLCASSLALVEQYFGPGTRLTVT.

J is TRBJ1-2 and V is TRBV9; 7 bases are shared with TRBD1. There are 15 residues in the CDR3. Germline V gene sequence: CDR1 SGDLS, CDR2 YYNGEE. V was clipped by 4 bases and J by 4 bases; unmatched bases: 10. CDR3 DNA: TGTGCCAGCAGCAAAAGACAGGGAAGGGGCTATGGCTACACCTTC. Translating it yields CASSKRQGRGYGYTF.

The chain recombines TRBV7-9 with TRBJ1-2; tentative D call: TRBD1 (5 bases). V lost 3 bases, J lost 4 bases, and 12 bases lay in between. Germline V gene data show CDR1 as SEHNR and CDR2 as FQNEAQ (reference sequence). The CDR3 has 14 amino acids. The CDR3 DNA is TGTGCCAGCAGCTTGCTCTTCGGGGGCTATGGCTACACCTTC. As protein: CASSLLFGGYGYTF.

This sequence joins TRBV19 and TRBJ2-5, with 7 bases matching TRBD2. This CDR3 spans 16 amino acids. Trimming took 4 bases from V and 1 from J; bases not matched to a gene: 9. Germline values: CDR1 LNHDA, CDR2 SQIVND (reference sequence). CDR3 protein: CASSKRGLMAQETQYF. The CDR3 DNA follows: TGTGCCAGTAGTAAGCGGGGCCTGATGGCCCAAGAGACCCAGTACTTC.

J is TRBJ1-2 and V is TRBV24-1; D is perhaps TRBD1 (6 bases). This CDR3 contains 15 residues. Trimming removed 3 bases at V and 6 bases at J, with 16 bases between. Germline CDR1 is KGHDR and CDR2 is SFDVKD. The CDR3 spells CATSDAVQGNDGYTF. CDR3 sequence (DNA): TGTGCCACCAGTGATGCGGTACAGGGCAACGATGGCTACACCTTC.

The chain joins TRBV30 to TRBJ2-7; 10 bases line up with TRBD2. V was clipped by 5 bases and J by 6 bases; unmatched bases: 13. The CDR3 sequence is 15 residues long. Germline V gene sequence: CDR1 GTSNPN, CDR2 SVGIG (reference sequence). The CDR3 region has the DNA TGTGCCTGGGCAGAACTAGCGGGGCGCGGGTCCGAGCAGTACTTC. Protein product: CAWAELAGRGSEQYF.

CDR3 in amino acids: CASSSSTRTSGLNEQFF. CDR3 bases: TGCGCCAGCAGCTCCTCCACTCGGACTAGCGGCCTCAATGAGCAGTTCTTC. This chain connects TRBV5-1 to TRBJ2-1; 10 bases map to TRBD2. This CDR3 spans 17 amino acids. Germline V gives CDR1 SGHRS, CDR2 YFSETQ. V was clipped by 3 bases and J by 6 bases; unmatched bases: 12.

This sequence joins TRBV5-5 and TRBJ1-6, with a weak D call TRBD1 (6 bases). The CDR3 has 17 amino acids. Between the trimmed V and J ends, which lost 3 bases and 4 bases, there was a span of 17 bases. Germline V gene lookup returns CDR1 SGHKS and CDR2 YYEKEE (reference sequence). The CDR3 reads CASSSQVRTDYNSPLHF. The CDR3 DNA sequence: TGTGCCAGCAGCTCCCAAGTCAGGACAGATTATAATTCACCCCTCCACTTT. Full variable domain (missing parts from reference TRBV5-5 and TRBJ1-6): DAGVTQSPTHLIKTRGQQVTLRCSPISGHKSVSWYQQVLGQGPQFIFQYYEKEERGRGNFPDRFSARQFPNYSSELNVNALLLGDSALYLCASSSQVRTDYNSPLHFGNGTRLTVT.

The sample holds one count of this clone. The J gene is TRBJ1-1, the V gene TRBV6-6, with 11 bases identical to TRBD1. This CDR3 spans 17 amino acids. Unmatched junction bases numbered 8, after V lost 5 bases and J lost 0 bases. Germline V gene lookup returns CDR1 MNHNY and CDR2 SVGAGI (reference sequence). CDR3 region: CASSRRTGGAVNTEAFF. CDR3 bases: TGTGCCAGCAGTCGACGGACAGGGGGCGCGGTGAACACTGAAGCTTTCTTT.

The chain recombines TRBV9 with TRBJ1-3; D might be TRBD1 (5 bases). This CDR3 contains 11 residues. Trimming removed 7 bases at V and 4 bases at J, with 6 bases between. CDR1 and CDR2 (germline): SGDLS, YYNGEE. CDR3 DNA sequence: TGTGCCAGCGGGGCCGGAAACACCATATATTTT. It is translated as CASGAGNTIYF.

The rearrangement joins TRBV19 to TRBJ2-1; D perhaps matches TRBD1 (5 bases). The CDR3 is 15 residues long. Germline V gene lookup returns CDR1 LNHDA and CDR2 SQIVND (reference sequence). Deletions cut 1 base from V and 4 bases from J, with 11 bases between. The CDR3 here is CASSIGSGIYNEQFF. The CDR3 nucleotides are TGTGCCAGTAGTATAGGGTCAGGGATTTACAATGAGCAGTTCTTC.

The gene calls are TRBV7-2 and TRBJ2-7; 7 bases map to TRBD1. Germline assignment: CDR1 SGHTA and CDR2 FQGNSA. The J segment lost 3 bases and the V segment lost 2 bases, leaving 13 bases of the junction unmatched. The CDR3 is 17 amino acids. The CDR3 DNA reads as TGTGCCAGCAGCTTACAGGGGGTTGGGAATGGCGGCTACGAGCAGTACTTC. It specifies CASSLQGVGNGGYEQYF.

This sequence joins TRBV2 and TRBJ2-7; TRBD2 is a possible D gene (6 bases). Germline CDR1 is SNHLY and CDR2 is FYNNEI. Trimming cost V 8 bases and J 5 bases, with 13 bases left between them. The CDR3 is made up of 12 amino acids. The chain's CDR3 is CASSEGLHEQYF. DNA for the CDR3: TGTGCCAGCTCGGAGGGTCTCCACGAGCAGTACTTC. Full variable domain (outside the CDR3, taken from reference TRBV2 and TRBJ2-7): EPEVTQTPSHQVTQMGQEVILRCVPISNHLYFYWYRQILGQKVEFLVSFYNNEISEKSEIFDDQFSVERPDGSNFTLKIRSTKLEDSAMYFCASSEGLHEQYFGPGTRLTVT.

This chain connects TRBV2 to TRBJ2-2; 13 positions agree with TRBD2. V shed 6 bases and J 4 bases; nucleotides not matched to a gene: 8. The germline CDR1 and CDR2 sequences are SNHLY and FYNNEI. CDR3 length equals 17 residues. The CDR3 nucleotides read TGTGCCAGCAGCCAAAGAGGACTAGCGGGAGTCACCGGGGAGCTGTTTTTT. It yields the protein CASSQRGLAGVTGELFF.

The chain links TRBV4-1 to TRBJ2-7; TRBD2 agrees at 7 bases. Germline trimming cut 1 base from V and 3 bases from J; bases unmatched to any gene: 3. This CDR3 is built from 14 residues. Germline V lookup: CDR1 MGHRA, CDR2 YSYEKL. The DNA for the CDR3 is TGCGCCAGCAGCCAAGGGACTAGTGGCTACGAGCAGTACTTC. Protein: CASSQGTSGYEQYF.

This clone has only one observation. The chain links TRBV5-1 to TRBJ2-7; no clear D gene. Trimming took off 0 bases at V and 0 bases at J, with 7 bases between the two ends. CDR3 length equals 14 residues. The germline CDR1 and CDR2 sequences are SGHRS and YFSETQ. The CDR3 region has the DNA TGCGCCAGCAGCTTGGTGGTGAGCTCCTACGAGCAGTACTTC. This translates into CASSLVVSSYEQYF.

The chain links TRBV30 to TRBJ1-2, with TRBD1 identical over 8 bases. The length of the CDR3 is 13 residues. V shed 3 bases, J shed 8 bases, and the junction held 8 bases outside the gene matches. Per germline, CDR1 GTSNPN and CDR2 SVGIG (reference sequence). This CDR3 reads CAWSGQGGRGYTF. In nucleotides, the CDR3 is TGTGCCTGGAGCGGACAGGGCGGTAGAGGCTACACCTTC.

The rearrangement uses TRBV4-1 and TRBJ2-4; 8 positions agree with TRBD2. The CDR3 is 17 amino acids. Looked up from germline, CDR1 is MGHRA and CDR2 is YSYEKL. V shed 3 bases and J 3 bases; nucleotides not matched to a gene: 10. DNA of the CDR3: TGCGCCAGCAGCCAGGAGTGGTCGGGGGGGGTCAAAAACATTCAGTACTTC. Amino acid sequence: CASSQEWSGGVKNIQYF.

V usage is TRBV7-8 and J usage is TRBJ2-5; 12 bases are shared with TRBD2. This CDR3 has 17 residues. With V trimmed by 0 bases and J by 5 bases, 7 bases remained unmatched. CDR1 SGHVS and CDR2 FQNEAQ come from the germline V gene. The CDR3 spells CASSLAWTSGIIETQYF. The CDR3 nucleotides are TGTGCCAGCAGCTTAGCGTGGACTAGCGGGATTATTGAGACCCAGTACTTC.